The 22 T cell receptor beta chains listed next were all sequenced from one sample in a study of blood T cell repertoires in COVID-19. Profiled with immunoSEQ multiplex PCR; TCRdb holds only in-frame clones, not every one. Here the sample spans under 200,000 clones, roughly four fifths being singletons. Sequenced material: PBMCs or T cells enriched from blood (not recorded which). These receptors all stem from a man aged 45 to 65 who had recovered from COVID-19.

CDR3 nucleotide sequence: TGTGCCGCGACCGGGACACTGAACACTGAAGCTTTCTTT. This sequence encodes CAATGTLNTEAFF. This chain uses TRBV28 with TRBJ1-1; a possible D gene is TRBD1 (6 bases). Germline CDR1 MDHEN, CDR2 SYDVKM. Trimming took 11 bases from V and 0 from J, leaving 13 bases between them. This CDR3 has 13 amino acids.

This clone was seen a single time. Written as DNA, the CDR3 is TGTGCCAGCAGCCAGGGGACTAGCGGGGGCACCGGGGAGCTGTTTTTT. Translating it yields CASSQGTSGGTGELFF. V is TRBV3-1 (or the pseudogene TRBV3-2) and J is TRBJ2-2, with 14 positions matching TRBD2. Germline CDR1 reads LGHDT; CDR2 reads YNNKEL (reference sequence). After removal of 3 bases from V and 4 bases from J, the junction contained 1 base not matched to a gene. The CDR3 length is 16 residues.

The CDR3, as DNA: TGTGCCAGCAGTGATGTGGGGACAGGCCAAGAGACCCAGTACTTC. Translation gives CASSDVGTGQETQYF. V and J are TRBV25-1 and TRBJ2-5, with TRBD1 matching 8 bases. CDR1 is MGHDK and CDR2 is SYGVNS in the germline V gene. The CDR3 consists of 15 residues. V trimming: 3 bases; J trimming: 1 base; junction bases outside the gene matches: 4.

The sample holds a few counts of this clone. This chain links TRBV29-1 with TRBJ1-1; D perhaps matches TRBD1 (5 bases). V lost 4 bases, J lost 0 bases, and 15 bases lay in between. Germline lookup yields CDR1 SQVTM and CDR2 ANQGSEA. The CDR3 runs to 15 residues. CDR3 loop: CSVGGNRRMNTEAFF. DNA of the CDR3: TGCAGCGTTGGGGGAAACAGGCGTATGAACACTGAAGCTTTCTTT.

V gene TRBV30 combines with J gene TRBJ2-2; 15 bases are a match to TRBD2. The junction had 24 bases not matched to a gene; V was cut back by 2 bases and J by 5 bases. The CDR3 length is 23 residues. Germline lookup yields CDR1 GTSNPN and CDR2 SVGIG (reference sequence). CDR3 sequence (DNA): TGTGCCTGGAGTAAATTCCGGACTAGCGGGGGGGCCGTCCCCCCAGGAAAAACCGGGGAGCTGTTTTTT. Translated, it gives CAWSKFRTSGGAVPPGKTGELFF.

The gene calls are TRBV5-4 and TRBJ2-2; maybe TRBD1 (5 bases). Germline assignment: CDR1 SGHNT and CDR2 YYREEE (reference sequence). CDR3 length: 14 residues. V dropped 4 bases and J dropped 2 bases, with 9 bases sitting between them. The CDR3 DNA reads TGTGCCAGCAGCCTGACAGTTAACACCGGGGAGCTGTTTTTT. Amino acids: CASSLTVNTGELFF.

V usage is TRBV7-2 and J usage is TRBJ2-2, with unresolved D. The germline gives CDR1 SGHTA, CDR2 FQGNSA. V lost 10 bases to trimming and J lost 5 bases, with 14 bases between them. The CDR3 is 13 amino acids. In DNA, the CDR3 is TGTGCCAACCTATCTTTTGAGACCGGGGAGCTGTTTTTT. The encoded protein is CANLSFETGELFF.

Only one count was recorded for this clone. The chain combines TRBV7-3 with TRBJ2-1; possible D gene TRBD2, 7 bases. This CDR3 spans 14 amino acids. The germline CDR1 and CDR2 sequences are SGHTA and FQGTGA. Trimming cost V 3 bases and J 5 bases, with 11 bases left between them. This chain's CDR3 is CASSFAGAHNEQFF. In DNA, the CDR3 is TGTGCCAGCAGCTTCGCGGGGGCTCACAATGAGCAGTTCTTC.

This clone was counted between two and nine times. The CDR3 is CASSPPGAGENGELFF. The CDR3 DNA reads TGTGCCAGCAGCCCGCCCGGGGCGGGAGAGAACGGGGAGCTGTTTTTT. This rearrangement joins TRBV7-9 to TRBJ2-2; 7 bases align to TRBD2. Germline V gives CDR1 SEHNR, CDR2 FQNEAQ (reference sequence). J was trimmed by 7 bases and V by 5 bases; bases with no gene match: 13. CDR3 length: 16 amino acids.

The chain couples TRBV19 to TRBJ2-1; 11 bases align to TRBD2. Germline assignment: CDR1 LNHDA and CDR2 SQIVND (reference sequence). The trim removed 3 bases at V and 3 bases at J, leaving 4 bases unmatched. The CDR3 length is 16 residues. CDR3 sequence: CASSMLAGGLYNEQFF. The CDR3 nucleotides read TGTGCCAGTAGTATGCTAGCGGGGGGTCTCTACAATGAGCAGTTCTTC. Drawing the rest from reference TRBV19 and TRBJ2-1, the complete variable domain is DGGITQSPKYLFRKEGQNVTLSCEQNLNHDAMYWYRQDPGQGLRLIYYSQIVNDFQKGDIAEGYSVSREKKESFPLTVTSAQKNPTAFYLCASSMLAGGLYNEQFFGPGTRLTVL.

CDR3: CASSLRQGHGYEQYF. CDR3 nucleotides: TGTGCCAGTAGTCTGAGACAGGGACACGGCTACGAGCAGTACTTC. V gene TRBV19 combines with J gene TRBJ2-7; 7 bases align to TRBD1. The CDR3 extends over 15 amino acids. V was clipped by 5 bases and J by 3 bases; unmatched bases: 10. Germline loops: CDR1 LNHDA, CDR2 SQIVND (reference sequence).

This rearrangement joins TRBV24-1 to TRBJ2-2; TRBD1 matches 10 bases. The ends lost 3 bases at V and 5 bases at J; junction bases unmatched: 5. The CDR3 consists of 16 residues. Germline lookup yields CDR1 KGHDR and CDR2 SFDVKD. The chain's CDR3 is CATSDTDRGRTGELFF. The CDR3 bases are TGTGCCACCAGTGATACCGACAGGGGGCGTACCGGGGAGCTGTTTTTT.

A single count supports this clone. The gene calls are TRBV5-1 and TRBJ2-2; the D gene is possibly TRBD2 (6 bases). Germline loops: CDR1 SGHRS, CDR2 YFSETQ. V gave up 0 bases and J gave up 1 base, with 13 bases separating them. CDR3 size: 17 residues. The CDR3 DNA follows: TGCGCCAGCAGCTTGGCCGACAGCGGGTTGAACACCGGGGAGCTGTTTTTT. Its translation: CASSLADSGLNTGELFF.

In this sample, this clone turned up a few times. V usage is TRBV6-4 and J usage is TRBJ2-2, with D unclear. The CDR3 has 15 amino acids. CDR1 is MRHNA and CDR2 is SNTAGT in the germline V gene. Trimming stripped 0 bases from V and 7 bases from J, with 12 bases between. The CDR3 sequence is CASSDSGYTGGELFF. The CDR3 coding sequence is TGTGCCAGCAGTGACTCCGGGTATACGGGCGGGGAGCTGTTTTTT.

The rearrangement joins TRBV6-5 to TRBJ1-4; 10 nucleotides match TRBD1. With V trimmed by 2 bases and J by 4 bases, 1 base remained unmatched. There are 15 residues in the CDR3. The germline V gene encodes CDR1 MNHEY and CDR2 SVGAGI. The CDR3 loop is CASSYGTGVNEKLFF. The CDR3 bases are TGTGCCAGCAGTTACGGGACAGGGGTTAATGAAAAACTGTTTTTT.

The chain recombines TRBV15 with TRBJ1-5; D unresolved. Trimming left V 4 bases short and J 6 bases short, with 7 bases between. CDR1 LNHNV and CDR2 YYDKDF come from the germline V gene (reference sequence). The CDR3 contains 12 residues. Written as DNA, the CDR3 is TGTGCCACCAGCATGGGAGGTCAGCCCCAGCATTTT. Translation gives CATSMGGQPQHF.

The chain recombines TRBV5-8 with TRBJ2-1; D perhaps matches TRBD2 (6 bases). The CDR3 has 14 residues. Germline-derived CDR1 and CDR2 are SGHTS and YDEGEE. V dropped 0 bases and J dropped 6 bases, with 10 bases sitting between them. This chain's CDR3 is CASSLDGGSNEQFF. CDR3 coding DNA: TGTGCCAGCAGCTTGGATGGGGGGAGCAATGAGCAGTTCTTC.

V usage is TRBV28 and J usage is TRBJ2-7; 8 bases map to TRBD1. V lost 6 bases and J lost 7; bases outside the gene matches: 8. Germline values: CDR1 MDHEN, CDR2 SYDVKM. This CDR3 is 13 amino acids long. The CDR3 nucleotides are TGTGCCAGCAGATCAGGGGGCGCGTGGGAGCAGTACTTC. Its protein product is CASRSGGAWEQYF.

CDR3 nucleotides: TGTGCCAGCAGGATCTTAGTGGAAGCGGCCTGGGAGGACACCGGGGAGCTGTTTTTT. This codes for CASRILVEAAWEDTGELFF. This rearrangement joins TRBV28 to TRBJ2-2, with D tentatively TRBD2 (6 bases). CDR3 length equals 19 residues. CDR1 and CDR2 from the germline V gene are MDHEN and SYDVKM. With 6 bases removed from V and 3 bases from J, the gap between germline ends came to 26 bases.

Comment on this clone: Other DNA sequences from this sample encode an identical CDR3 as well. V usage is TRBV7-9 and J usage is TRBJ2-1, with 12 bases aligning to TRBD2. The ends lost 5 bases at V and 7 bases at J; junction bases unmatched: 6. This CDR3 region has 15 residues. CDR1 is SEHNR, CDR2 FQNEAQ, per germline (reference sequence). For the CDR3, the DNA is TGTGCCAGCAGCCCGGGACTAGCGGGTCTTAATGAGCAGTTCTTC. It specifies CASSPGLAGLNEQFF.

The chain joins TRBV28 to TRBJ1-1; D gene ambiguous. The CDR3 has 10 residues. Trimming left V 4 bases short and J 8 bases short, with 5 bases between. Per germline, CDR1 MDHEN and CDR2 SYDVKM. The CDR3 sequence is CASSSFEAFF. The CDR3 region has the DNA TGTGCCAGCAGTTCATTCGAAGCTTTCTTT.

The chain joins TRBV25-1 to TRBJ2-7, with 9 nucleotides matching TRBD1. Trimming at V came to 3 bases and at J to 5 bases, leaving 11 bases not matched to a gene. Germline CDR1 and CDR2: MGHDK and SYGVNS. There are 16 residues in the CDR3. The CDR3: CASSDWGGTGRNEQYF. CDR3 DNA: TGTGCCAGCAGTGACTGGGGAGGGACAGGGAGGAACGAGCAGTACTTC.